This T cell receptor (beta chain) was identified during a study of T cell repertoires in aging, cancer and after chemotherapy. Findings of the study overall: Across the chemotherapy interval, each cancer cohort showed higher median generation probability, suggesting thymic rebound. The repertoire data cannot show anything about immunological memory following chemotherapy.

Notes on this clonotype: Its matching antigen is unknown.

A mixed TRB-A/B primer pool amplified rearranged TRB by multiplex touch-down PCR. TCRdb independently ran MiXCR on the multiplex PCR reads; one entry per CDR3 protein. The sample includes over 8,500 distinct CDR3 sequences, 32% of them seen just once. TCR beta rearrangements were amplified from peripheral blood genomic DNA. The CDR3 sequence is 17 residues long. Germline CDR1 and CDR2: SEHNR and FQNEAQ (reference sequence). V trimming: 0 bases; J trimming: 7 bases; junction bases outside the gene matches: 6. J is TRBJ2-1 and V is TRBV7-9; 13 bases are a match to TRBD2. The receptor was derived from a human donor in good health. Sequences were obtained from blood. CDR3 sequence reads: CASSLALSLAGGNEQFF. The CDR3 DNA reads TGTGCCAGCAGCTTAGCGCTATCACTAGCGGGAGGGAATGAGCAGTTCTTC.